One and the same sample provided the 29 T cell receptor beta chains below, sequenced in a study of shared clonotypes between healthy human individuals. Method: immunoSEQ multiplex PCR; TCRdb's copy keeps in-frame clones and lacks some. The sample gives a few hundred thousand clones, about 70% of which show up once; roughly 10% is in the top ten. The sequencing input was memory CD4+ T cells sorted from blood. Subset in this sample: CD45RA-negative fraction. These receptor sequences come from a man aged 30 to 45 in good health.

J is TRBJ2-2 and V is TRBV2; 10 nucleotides agree with TRBD1. Losses at the gene ends were 8 bases for V and 6 bases for J; bases not matched to a gene: 6. The germline V gene has CDR1 SNHLY and CDR2 FYNNEI. The CDR3 totals 14 residues. CDR3 in DNA: TGTGCCAGCGAGGGACAGGGGAGATCCGGGGAGCTGTTTTTT. As protein: CASEGQGRSGELFF.

The V call is TRBV30, the J call TRBJ1-1; TRBD1 might be the D (5 bases). Germline CDR1 GTSNPN, CDR2 SVGIG (reference sequence). V was shortened by 7 bases and J by 3 bases, with 21 bases between the two germline ends. The CDR3 consists of 15 residues. The CDR3 coding sequence is TGTGCCTTAAGTCGGGGTCAGGGTTACTACACTGAAGCTTTCTTT. It encodes CALSRGQGYYTEAFF.

This chain uses TRBV5-1 with TRBJ2-7; 9 bases align to TRBD2. CDR1 is SGHRS, CDR2 YFSETQ, per germline. The CDR3 spans 13 residues. V trimming: 0 bases; J trimming: 6 bases; junction bases outside the gene matches: 1. For the CDR3, the DNA is TGCGCCAGCAGCTTGGGCGGGAGGGCCGAGCAGTACTTC. Residues: CASSLGGRAEQYF. The full variable domain, with the rest looked up from reference TRBV5-1 and TRBJ2-7, is KAGVTQTPRYLIKTRGQQVTLSCSPISGHRSVSWYQQTPGQGLQFLFEYFSETQRNKGNFPGRFSGRQFSNSRSEMNVSTLELGDSALYLCASSLGGRAEQYFGPGTRLTVT.

The rearrangement joins TRBV10-3 to TRBJ2-3; D unresolved. The CDR3 is 12 residues long. The germline V gene encodes CDR1 ENHRY and CDR2 SYGVKD. Trimming cost V 0 bases and J 3 bases, with 1 base left between them. Here the CDR3 reads CAISESTDTQYF. The CDR3 DNA sequence: TGTGCCATCAGTGAGTCGACAGATACGCAGTATTTT.

This rearrangement joins TRBV7-2 to TRBJ2-2, with 8 bases aligning to TRBD2. V gave up 1 base and J gave up 5 bases; unmatched junction bases: 6. Per germline, CDR1 SGHTA and CDR2 FQGNSA. The CDR3 runs 16 residues. The CDR3 protein is CASSLGGGRRTGELFF. In DNA, the CDR3 is TGTGCCAGCAGCTTAGGGGGCGGGAGGAGGACCGGGGAGCTGTTTTTT.

This clone was detected only a few times. This chain joins TRBV28 and TRBJ2-1, with D perhaps matching TRBD2 (5 bases). This CDR3 has 15 residues. V was trimmed by 8 bases and J by 0 bases, leaving 14 bases between them. Germline CDR1 and CDR2: MDHEN and SYDVKM. CDR3 sequence: CASGRTGSSYNEQFF. CDR3 nucleotide sequence: TGTGCCAGCGGAAGAACGGGGAGCTCCTACAATGAGCAGTTCTTC.

In DNA, the CDR3 is TGCAGTGCCCATGGACAGAACGAGCAGTACTTC. Translation gives CSAHGQNEQYF. This chain joins TRBV20-1 and TRBJ2-7; a weak D match, TRBD1 (6 bases). The CDR3 has 11 residues. The germline V gene has CDR1 DFQATT and CDR2 SNEGSKA (reference sequence). V was cut by 6 bases and J by 5 bases, with 11 bases left in between.

This sequence joins TRBV5-4 and TRBJ2-7; the match to TRBD2 covers 9 bases. V lost 4 bases to trimming and J lost 4 bases; unmatched junction nucleotides: 9. The CDR3 runs 15 residues. In germline, CDR1 is SGHNT, CDR2 YYREEE (reference sequence). The CDR3 loop reads CASSATAGGTYEQYF. CDR3 bases: TGTGCCAGCAGCGCGACAGCGGGAGGAACGTACGAGCAGTACTTC.

Points on this clone: This same CDR3 is encoded by further DNA sequences in the sample. The gene calls are TRBV15 and TRBJ2-5; D remains ambiguous. CDR1 LNHNV and CDR2 YYDKDF come from the germline V gene (reference sequence). There are 13 residues in the CDR3. Trimming cost V 0 bases and J 5 bases, with 7 bases left between them. The CDR3 is CATSRDTWETQYF. DNA for the CDR3: TGTGCCACCAGCAGAGACACGTGGGAGACCCAGTACTTC.

The chain joins TRBV5-1 to TRBJ2-1, with D perhaps TRBD2 (6 bases). Germline lookup yields CDR1 SGHRS and CDR2 YFSETQ. This CDR3 is built from 16 residues. Trimming took 6 bases from V and 4 from J, leaving 20 bases between them. Here the CDR3 DNA reads TGCGCCAGCACCTCCACCGCGGGGTTGTCGTACAATGAGCAGTTCTTC. This translates into CASTSTAGLSYNEQFF.

V usage is TRBV6-1 and J usage is TRBJ2-7; 11 nucleotides align to TRBD2. From germline, CDR1 is MNHNS and CDR2 SASEGT. J lost 0 bases, V lost 4 bases, and 2 bases had no gene match. The length of the CDR3 is 15 residues. DNA for the CDR3: TGTGCCAGCAGTGCGACTAGCGGGGCCTCCTACGAGCAGTACTTC. Translated, it gives CASSATSGASYEQYF.

This chain connects TRBV28 to TRBJ1-5; no clear D gene. Trimming stripped 5 bases from V and 0 bases from J, with 14 bases between. CDR3 size: 16 residues. In germline, CDR1 is MDHEN, CDR2 SYDVKM. The CDR3 protein is CASSQSPAASNQPQHF. In nucleotides, the CDR3 is TGTGCCAGCAGTCAGTCCCCGGCCGCTAGCAATCAGCCCCAGCATTTT.

The chain carries TRBV5-1 and TRBJ2-4; 12 bases map to TRBD2. This CDR3 comprises 16 residues. Trimming cost V 4 bases and J 3 bases; bases outside gene matches: 5. Germline loops: CDR1 SGHRS, CDR2 YFSETQ. CDR3 nucleotides: TGCGCCAGCAGCCCACTAGCGGGAGGCGACAAAAACATTCAGTACTTC. This gives the protein CASSPLAGGDKNIQYF.

The chain uses TRBV7-2 and TRBJ1-1; 7 nucleotides match TRBD1. CDR1 and CDR2 from the germline V gene are SGHTA and FQGNSA. The length of the CDR3 is 13 residues. V dropped 3 bases and J dropped 7; count of bases not matched to a gene: 5. In DNA, the CDR3 is TGTGCCAGCAGCTTCGGGGGACAGCTTGAAGCTTTCTTT. It is translated as CASSFGGQLEAFF.

V usage is TRBV5-4 and J usage is TRBJ2-7, with TRBD2 as a possible D gene (6 bases). V dropped 2 bases and J dropped 0 bases, with 15 bases sitting between them. CDR1 SGHNT and CDR2 YYREEE come from the germline V gene (reference sequence). This CDR3 contains 16 residues. CDR3: CASSFGGGGASYEQYF. The CDR3 coding sequence is TGTGCCAGCAGCTTTGGCGGCGGAGGGGCCTCCTACGAGCAGTACTTC.

The chain recombines TRBV5-1 with TRBJ2-3; TRBD1 agrees at 9 bases. The CDR3 spans 15 residues. Unmatched junction bases numbered 6, after V lost 6 bases and J lost 1 base. Germline CDR1 SGHRS, CDR2 YFSETQ. Here the CDR3 reads CASTLQGAGTDTQYF. The CDR3 bases are TGCGCCAGCACCCTACAGGGGGCTGGCACAGATACGCAGTATTTT.

V and J are TRBV5-1 and TRBJ2-7; 8 bases are a match to TRBD1. The CDR3 length is 13 residues. V was clipped by 4 bases and J by 2 bases; unmatched bases: 2. CDR1 and CDR2 from the germline V gene are SGHRS and YFSETQ. This chain's CDR3 is CASSRDRPYEQYF. DNA for the CDR3: TGCGCCAGCAGCCGGGACAGGCCCTACGAGCAGTACTTC.

This rearrangement joins TRBV5-6 to TRBJ1-1; D possibly corresponds to TRBD1 (6 bases). Trimming shortened V by 4 bases and J by 0 bases, and 16 bases separated the two germline ends. In germline, CDR1 is SGHDT, CDR2 YYEEEE. The length of the CDR3 is 16 residues. For the CDR3, the DNA is TGTGCCAGCAGCCATCCCCGGACAGAAATGAACACTGAAGCTTTCTTT. It encodes CASSHPRTEMNTEAFF.

The chain recombines TRBV5-4 with TRBJ1-2; 7 bases match TRBD1. Losses at the gene ends were 4 bases for V and 4 bases for J; bases not matched to a gene: 10. The CDR3 runs to 15 residues. CDR1 SGHNT and CDR2 YYREEE come from the germline V gene (reference sequence). The CDR3 region has the DNA TGTGCCAGCAGCCGAGGAGGAGGGGGCGTCTATGGCTACACCTTC. Translation: CASSRGGGGVYGYTF.

The rearrangement links TRBV19 to TRBJ2-5; D remains unclear. The CDR3 is 13 amino acids. Trimming cost V 0 bases and J 4 bases, with 6 bases left between them. Germline V gene lookup returns CDR1 LNHDA and CDR2 SQIVND (reference sequence). The DNA of the CDR3 is TGTGCCAGTAGTATAGATGGGGTAGAGACCCAGTACTTC. Its protein product is CASSIDGVETQYF.

V usage is TRBV7-9 and J usage is TRBJ2-2; weak D call: TRBD2 (6 bases). CDR3 length equals 14 residues. The V and J ends lost 5 bases and 2 bases respectively, with 9 bases between them. CDR1 and CDR2 (germline): SEHNR, FQNEAQ (reference sequence). The CDR3 DNA follows: TGTGCCAGCAGCCGGGACTTCAACACCGGGGAGCTGTTTTTT. It specifies CASSRDFNTGELFF.

The genes are TRBV19 and TRBJ1-1; 8 nucleotides agree with TRBD1. The V gene end was trimmed by 7 bases and the J gene end by 3 bases; junction bases not matched to a gene: 7. Germline V gene sequence: CDR1 LNHDA, CDR2 SQIVND (reference sequence). The CDR3 covers 14 residues. The CDR3: CASIQQGADTEAFF. The CDR3 DNA reads as TGTGCCAGTATCCAGCAGGGGGCCGACACTGAAGCTTTCTTT.

This chain uses TRBV11-2 with TRBJ2-7; 10 positions agree with TRBD1. This CDR3 spans 18 amino acids. V lost 5 bases, J lost 3 bases, and 16 bases stayed unmatched. The germline V gene encodes CDR1 SGHAT and CDR2 FQNNGV. CDR3 protein: CASSPNLLGTGARYEQYF. The CDR3 coding sequence is TGTGCCAGCAGCCCAAACCTCCTGGGGACAGGGGCACGCTACGAGCAGTACTTC.

A single count supports this clone. The chain uses TRBV13 and TRBJ2-5; 8 bases fit TRBD1. The CDR3 totals 15 residues. Germline V lookup: CDR1 PRHDT, CDR2 FYEKMQ (reference sequence). Trimming removed 5 bases from V and 0 bases from J; junction bases left unmatched: 5. CDR3 sequence (DNA): TGTGCCAGCAGCCGTGGGACAGGCTACCAAGAGACCCAGTACTTC. Translating it yields CASSRGTGYQETQYF. Looking up the rest from reference TRBV13 and TRBJ2-5 gives the full variable domain: AAGVIQSPRHLIKEKRETATLKCYPIPRHDTVYWYQQGPGQDPQFLISFYEKMQSDKGSIPDRFSAQQFSDYHSELNMSSLELGDSALYFCASSRGTGYQETQYFGPGTRLLVL.

Only one count was recorded for this clone. V gene TRBV10-3 combines with J gene TRBJ2-7; TRBD2 matches at 7 bases. This CDR3 contains 14 residues. Trimming cost V 10 bases and J 2 bases; bases outside gene matches: 11. The germline CDR1 and CDR2 sequences are ENHRY and SYGVKD. The CDR3 DNA is TGTGCCACCTACTGGGGGGGGAGCCCCTACGAGCAGTACTTC. This encodes CATYWGGSPYEQYF.

This clone has only a few counts. The rearrangement joins TRBV7-2 to TRBJ1-2; TRBD1 might be the D (6 bases). In germline, CDR1 is SGHTA, CDR2 FQGNSA. This CDR3 has 14 amino acids. The ends were cut back, 5 bases at V and 7 bases at J, with 17 bases in the middle. CDR3 sequence reads: CASSAARTGPGYTF. DNA of the CDR3: TGTGCCAGCAGCGCCGCCCGAACAGGGCCTGGCTACACCTTC.

V gene TRBV6-6 combines with J gene TRBJ2-5; D gene ambiguous. CDR3 length equals 14 residues. Trimming stripped 0 bases from V and 4 bases from J, with 9 bases between. Germline V CDR1 and CDR2: MNHNY, SVGAGI (reference sequence). The CDR3 here is CASSYSVQRETQYF. Here the CDR3 DNA reads TGTGCCAGCAGTTACTCCGTACAGCGAGAGACCCAGTACTTC.

V is TRBV2 and J is TRBJ2-5; possibly TRBD1 or TRBD2 for D (5 bases each). This CDR3 contains 15 residues. Germline V gives CDR1 SNHLY, CDR2 FYNNEI. The V end was cut by 6 bases, the J end by 3 bases, with 17 bases between. CDR3 DNA: TGTGCCAGCAGGGCCATTCCCGGGACGGAAGAGACCCAGTACTTC. Its protein is CASRAIPGTEETQYF.

This clone appeared once. V is TRBV5-1 and J is TRBJ2-5; tentative D call: TRBD2 (5 bases). V lost 5 bases and J lost 1, with 12 bases in between. The CDR3 sequence is 14 residues long. Germline lookup yields CDR1 SGHRS and CDR2 YFSETQ. The CDR3 DNA reads as TGCGCCAGCAGGCGACGGGGTATCCAAGAGACCCAGTACTTC. Translation gives CASRRRGIQETQYF.